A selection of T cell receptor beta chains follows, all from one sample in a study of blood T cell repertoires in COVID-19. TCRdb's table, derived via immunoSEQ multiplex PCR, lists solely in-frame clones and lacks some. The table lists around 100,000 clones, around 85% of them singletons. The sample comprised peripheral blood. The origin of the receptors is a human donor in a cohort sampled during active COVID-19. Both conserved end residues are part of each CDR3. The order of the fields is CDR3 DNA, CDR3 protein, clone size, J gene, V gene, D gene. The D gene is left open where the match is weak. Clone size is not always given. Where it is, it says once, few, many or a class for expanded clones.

CDR3 DNA: TGTGCCAGCCAAGGGGGCTCTGGAAACACCATATATTTT
CDR3 protein: CASQGGSGNTIYF
clone size: -
J gene: TRBJ1-3
V gene: TRBV6-5
D gene: -

CDR3 DNA: TGTGCCACCAGCAGCCAGGGGTATAGCAATCAGCCCCAGCATTTT
CDR3 protein: CATSSQGYSNQPQHF
clone size: -
J gene: TRBJ1-5
V gene: TRBV15
D gene: -

CDR3 DNA: TGTGCCAGTAGTATGGCAGGCGATCTGAACACTGAAGCTTTCTTT
CDR3 protein: CASSMAGDLNTEAFF
clone size: -
J gene: TRBJ1-1
V gene: TRBV19
D gene: -

CDR3 DNA: TGCGCCAGCAGCCCGGACAGGGTAAAATCTGGAAACACCATATATTTT
CDR3 protein: CASSPDRVKSGNTIYF
clone size: -
J gene: TRBJ1-3
V gene: TRBV5-1
D gene: TRBD1

CDR3 DNA: TGTGCCAGCAGTGAGTCGGGGGGCGCTGGAAACACCATATATTTT
CDR3 protein: CASSESGGAGNTIYF
clone size: -
J gene: TRBJ1-3
V gene: TRBV2
D gene: -

CDR3 DNA: TGTGCCAGCTCACCATCGGGGGGGGCGAGGAACACTGAAGCTTTCTTT
CDR3 protein: CASSPSGGARNTEAFF
clone size: -
J gene: TRBJ1-1
V gene: TRBV18
D gene: -

CDR3 DNA: TGTGCCAGCAGTTACATCGACGAGCAGTACTTC
CDR3 protein: CASSYIDEQYF
clone size: -
J gene: TRBJ2-7
V gene: TRBV6-2/TRBV6-3
D gene: -

CDR3 DNA: TGTGCCAGTAGTATCGGGGGGCTAAGCAATCAGCCCCAGCATTTT
CDR3 protein: CASSIGGLSNQPQHF
clone size: -
J gene: TRBJ1-5
V gene: TRBV19
D gene: -

CDR3 DNA: TGTGCCAGCAGTCCCCCTAACCGGGGCACTGAAGCTTTCTTT
CDR3 protein: CASSPPNRGTEAFF
clone size: once
J gene: TRBJ1-1
V gene: TRBV28
D gene: -

CDR3 DNA: TGTGCCAGCAGCTTGACAGGTGGAAACACAGATACGCAGTATTTT
CDR3 protein: CASSLTGGNTDTQYF
clone size: -
J gene: TRBJ2-3
V gene: TRBV11-2
D gene: -

CDR3 DNA: TGTGCCAGCAGCCCGACTAGCGTGTACACCGGGGAGCTGTTTTTT
CDR3 protein: CASSPTSVYTGELFF
clone size: -
J gene: TRBJ2-2
V gene: TRBV7-9
D gene: TRBD2

CDR3 DNA: TGTGCTAGTGGCATCGGGACTATCCCCGATACGCAGTATTTT
CDR3 protein: CASGIGTIPDTQYF
clone size: -
J gene: TRBJ2-3
V gene: TRBV12-5
D gene: TRBD2

CDR3 DNA: TGTGCCAGCAATACACAGGGGAACACTGAAGCTTTCTTT
CDR3 protein: CASNTQGNTEAFF
clone size: -
J gene: TRBJ1-1
V gene: TRBV6-5
D gene: -

CDR3 DNA: TGTGCCAGCAGCGCCAGGGCTACGGGCAAAAACATTCAGTACTTC
CDR3 protein: CASSARATGKNIQYF
clone size: -
J gene: TRBJ2-4
V gene: TRBV7-2
D gene: -

CDR3 DNA: TGTGCCAGCAGCCAAATCAGGGGGACTTATGGCTACACCTTC
CDR3 protein: CASSQIRGTYGYTF
clone size: -
J gene: TRBJ1-2
V gene: TRBV7-2
D gene: TRBD1

CDR3 DNA: TGTGCCAGCAGCTCTCCAGGGGGGAACACTGAAGCTTTCTTT
CDR3 protein: CASSSPGGNTEAFF
clone size: -
J gene: TRBJ1-1
V gene: TRBV7-6
D gene: TRBD1

CDR3 DNA: TGTGCCAGCAGTTACCCGCGGACAGGGGTTGGCTACACCTTC
CDR3 protein: CASSYPRTGVGYTF
clone size: -
J gene: TRBJ1-2
V gene: TRBV6-2/TRBV6-3
D gene: TRBD1

CDR3 DNA: TGTGCCAGCAGTGAAGCTGACGGCGGCGGGGAAAAACTGTTTTTT
CDR3 protein: CASSEADGGGEKLFF
clone size: -
J gene: TRBJ1-4
V gene: TRBV25-1
D gene: -

CDR3 DNA: TGCGCCAGCAGCTTGGTAGCGGTCTCCTACAATGAGCAGTTCTTC
CDR3 protein: CASSLVAVSYNEQFF
clone size: -
J gene: TRBJ2-1
V gene: TRBV5-1
D gene: -

CDR3 DNA: TGTGCCAGCAGCTTAGCAGTAGGGGCCACTGAAGCTTTCTTT
CDR3 protein: CASSLAVGATEAFF
clone size: -
J gene: TRBJ1-1
V gene: TRBV7-2
D gene: -

CDR3 DNA: TGTGCCAGCAGCCGTCAGGCAGGGGGCCCCTACGAGCAGTACTTC
CDR3 protein: CASSRQAGGPYEQYF
clone size: -
J gene: TRBJ2-7
V gene: TRBV7-2
D gene: TRBD1

CDR3 DNA: TGTGCCAGCAGCCCAACCGGACAGAATTCACCCCTCCACTTT
CDR3 protein: CASSPTGQNSPLHF
clone size: -
J gene: TRBJ1-6
V gene: TRBV7-9
D gene: -

CDR3 DNA: TGTGCCAGCAGCCCCTTCGGGACACCGAACACTGAAGCTTTCTTT
CDR3 protein: CASSPFGTPNTEAFF
clone size: -
J gene: TRBJ1-1
V gene: TRBV7-9
D gene: -

CDR3 DNA: TGTGCCAGCAGCCCCGGGACTCCCCCCGAGCAGTTCTTC
CDR3 protein: CASSPGTPPEQFF
clone size: -
J gene: TRBJ2-1
V gene: TRBV7-9
D gene: -

CDR3 DNA: TGTGCCAGCAGTTACCGGGGAGATAGTGAGCAGTTCTTC
CDR3 protein: CASSYRGDSEQFF
clone size: -
J gene: TRBJ2-1
V gene: TRBV6-5
D gene: -

CDR3 DNA: TGCGCCAGCAGCTTGGGACGGGAGGGGGTCACTGAAGCTTTCTTT
CDR3 protein: CASSLGREGVTEAFF
clone size: -
J gene: TRBJ1-1
V gene: TRBV5-1
D gene: -

CDR3 DNA: TGCAGTGCTAGTTCTTTGAGGGACAGGGGAAACACTGAAGCTTTCTTT
CDR3 protein: CSASSLRDRGNTEAFF
clone size: -
J gene: TRBJ1-1
V gene: TRBV20-1
D gene: TRBD1

CDR3 DNA: TGTGCCAGCAGTTTTCAGGCGATTAACGAGCAGTACTTC
CDR3 protein: CASSFQAINEQYF
clone size: -
J gene: TRBJ2-7
V gene: TRBV27
D gene: -

CDR3 DNA: TGTGCCAGCAGTTACTCGGACAGGGGACACTATGGTACTGAAGCTTTCTTT
CDR3 protein: CASSYSDRGHYGTEAFF
clone size: -
J gene: TRBJ1-1
V gene: TRBV6-2/TRBV6-3
D gene: TRBD1

CDR3 DNA: TGTGCCAGCAGTACAGGGTTGAGTCAGTACTTC
CDR3 protein: CASSTGLSQYF
clone size: -
J gene: TRBJ2-4
V gene: TRBV11-2
D gene: -

CDR3 DNA: TGTGCCAATAGCGGGGGGCGTAGCACAGATACGCAGTATTTT
CDR3 protein: CANSGGRSTDTQYF
clone size: -
J gene: TRBJ2-3
V gene: TRBV2
D gene: TRBD2

CDR3 DNA: TGTGCCACCAGTGATTCCGCCGGGACTAGCGGGTCCTCTCTCACAGATACGCAGTATTTT
CDR3 protein: CATSDSAGTSGSSLTDTQYF
clone size: -
J gene: TRBJ2-3
V gene: TRBV24-1
D gene: TRBD2

CDR3 DNA: TGCGCCAGCAGCCCTTTCACCGGGGAGCTGTTTTTT
CDR3 protein: CASSPFTGELFF
clone size: -
J gene: TRBJ2-2
V gene: TRBV5-1
D gene: -

CDR3 DNA: TGTGCCAGCAGAGATGACAGGTCCTCTGGAAACACCATATATTTT
CDR3 protein: CASRDDRSSGNTIYF
clone size: -
J gene: TRBJ1-3
V gene: TRBV25-1
D gene: -

CDR3 DNA: TGTGCCAGCGGTGACTACGCAGACTACAATGAGCAGTTCTTC
CDR3 protein: CASGDYADYNEQFF
clone size: once
J gene: TRBJ2-1
V gene: TRBV6-2/TRBV6-3
D gene: -

CDR3 DNA: TGTGCCAGCAGCTTGGCCGGGGAGCAGTACTTC
CDR3 protein: CASSLAGEQYF
clone size: -
J gene: TRBJ2-7
V gene: TRBV5-5
D gene: -

CDR3 DNA: TGCGCCAGCAGCATACTAGCGGGGGTTGGTAATGAGCAGTTCTTC
CDR3 protein: CASSILAGVGNEQFF
clone size: -
J gene: TRBJ2-1
V gene: TRBV5-1
D gene: TRBD2

CDR3 DNA: TGTGCCAGTAGCCCCGGGACAGACTCCTACGAGCAGTACTTC
CDR3 protein: CASSPGTDSYEQYF
clone size: -
J gene: TRBJ2-7
V gene: TRBV19
D gene: TRBD1

CDR3 DNA: TGTGCCAGCAGTATGGGACTAGCGGGGGGGTACAATGAGCAGTTCTTC
CDR3 protein: CASSMGLAGGYNEQFF
clone size: -
J gene: TRBJ2-1
V gene: TRBV6-2/TRBV6-3
D gene: TRBD2

CDR3 DNA: TGTGCCAGCAGCTTAGTTCTTGGCGGGGGGAGGGAGCAGTACTTC
CDR3 protein: CASSLVLGGGREQYF
clone size: -
J gene: TRBJ2-7
V gene: TRBV7-2
D gene: TRBD2

CDR3 DNA: TGCGCCAGCAGTGGGGGACAGGGAAACTACGAGCAGTACTTC
CDR3 protein: CASSGGQGNYEQYF
clone size: many
J gene: TRBJ2-7
V gene: TRBV5-1
D gene: TRBD1

CDR3 DNA: TGTGCCAGCAGCGTAAGGAGCTCCTACAATGAGCAGTTCTTC
CDR3 protein: CASSVRSSYNEQFF
clone size: -
J gene: TRBJ2-1
V gene: TRBV9
D gene: -

CDR3 DNA: TGCGCCAGCAGCCAAACGACAGGTAAAACAGATACGCAGTATTTT
CDR3 protein: CASSQTTGKTDTQYF
clone size: -
J gene: TRBJ2-3
V gene: TRBV4-3
D gene: -

CDR3 DNA: TGTGCCAGCAGCTGGGGACAGGGGGACCATGAAGCTTTCTTT
CDR3 protein: CASSWGQGDHEAFF
clone size: -
J gene: TRBJ1-1
V gene: TRBV5-6
D gene: TRBD1

CDR3 DNA: TGTGCCAGCAAGGCCGGGACAGGTAGCACAGATACGCAGTATTTT
CDR3 protein: CASKAGTGSTDTQYF
clone size: -
J gene: TRBJ2-3
V gene: TRBV6-4
D gene: TRBD1

CDR3 DNA: TGTGCCAGCAGCTTAGCACTCTCCACAGATACGCAGTATTTT
CDR3 protein: CASSLALSTDTQYF
clone size: -
J gene: TRBJ2-3
V gene: TRBV7-2
D gene: -

CDR3 DNA: TGTGCCAGCAGTTCAGCGGGGGGGGCCACCGGGGAGCTGTTTTTT
CDR3 protein: CASSSAGGATGELFF
clone size: -
J gene: TRBJ2-2
V gene: TRBV7-6
D gene: TRBD2

CDR3 DNA: TGTGCCAGCAGCTTAGTCAGGGGACGGGATGAGCAGTTCTTC
CDR3 protein: CASSLVRGRDEQFF
clone size: -
J gene: TRBJ2-1
V gene: TRBV7-9
D gene: -

CDR3 DNA: TGTGCCAGCAGCTTAGACGCGGGGGGGAGGTCCTACGAGCAGTACTTC
CDR3 protein: CASSLDAGGRSYEQYF
clone size: once
J gene: TRBJ2-7
V gene: TRBV7-2
D gene: TRBD2

CDR3 DNA: TGTGCCAGCAGTTTTACAGGGGCTACTGAAGCTTTCTTT
CDR3 protein: CASSFTGATEAFF
clone size: -
J gene: TRBJ1-1
V gene: TRBV27
D gene: TRBD1